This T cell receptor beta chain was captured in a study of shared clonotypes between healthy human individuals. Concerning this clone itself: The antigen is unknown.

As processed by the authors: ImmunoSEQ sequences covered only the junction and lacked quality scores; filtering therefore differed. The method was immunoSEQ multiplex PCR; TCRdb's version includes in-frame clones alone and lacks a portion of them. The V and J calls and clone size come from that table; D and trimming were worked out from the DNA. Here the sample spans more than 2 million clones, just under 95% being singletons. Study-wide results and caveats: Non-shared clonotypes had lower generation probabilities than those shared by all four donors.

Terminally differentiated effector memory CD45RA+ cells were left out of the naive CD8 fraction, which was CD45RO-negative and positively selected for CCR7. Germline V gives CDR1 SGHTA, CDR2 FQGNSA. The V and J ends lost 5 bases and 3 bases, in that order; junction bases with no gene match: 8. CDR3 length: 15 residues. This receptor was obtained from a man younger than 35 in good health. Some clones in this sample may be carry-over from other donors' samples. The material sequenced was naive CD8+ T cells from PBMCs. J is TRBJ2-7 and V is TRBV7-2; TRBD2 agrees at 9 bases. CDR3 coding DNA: TGTGCCAGCAGCGCATTACTAGCGGGTAACTACGAGCAGTACTTC. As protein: CASSALLAGNYEQYF.